These 28 T cell receptor beta chains originate from one sample sequenced in a study of T cells in Graves' hyperthyroidism and ophthalmopathy. Authors of the study amplified TCR beta CDR3 regions from RNA transcripts. In the first-round RT-PCR of the TCR CDR3, the HTBI primer set was used. TCRdb re-analysed the multiplex PCR reads in MiXCR, keeping a single row per CDR3 protein. This table has 250,000 or so distinct CDR3 sequences, 16% appearing once. Sequencing input: blood. The receptors were gathered from a woman in her late teens or twenties with Graves' ophthalmopathy.

The table lists this clonotype with many counts. This chain joins TRBV20-1 and TRBJ1-2, with a possible D match to TRBD1 (5 bases). Germline-derived CDR1 and CDR2 are DFQATT and SNEGSKA (reference sequence). Trimming removed 5 bases from V and 4 bases from J, with 17 bases in between. The CDR3 has 14 amino acids. The CDR3 reads CSADQGAQGYGYTF. DNA for the CDR3: TGCAGTGCTGATCAAGGGGCGCAGGGCTATGGCTACACCTTC.

The chain is built from TRBV7-2 and TRBJ2-7; TRBD2 aligns across 11 bases. Germline V lookup: CDR1 SGHTA, CDR2 FQGNSA. With V trimmed by 4 bases and J by 4 bases, 9 bases remained unmatched. The CDR3 has 16 amino acids. The CDR3 nucleotides are TGTGCCAGCAGCTCCCAACTAGCGGGAGCCGGGTACGAGCAGTACTTC. Translating it yields CASSSQLAGAGYEQYF.

Ten or more counts support this clonotype. This sequence joins TRBV3-1 and TRBJ2-1; D is undetermined. The germline V gene has CDR1 LGHDT and CDR2 YNNKEL (reference sequence). This CDR3 is 14 amino acids long. With 0 bases removed from V and 6 bases from J, the gap between germline ends came to 9 bases. In nucleotides, the CDR3 is TGTGCCAGCAGCCAAGATTTCGTCCGCAATGAGCAGTTCTTC. Protein sequence: CASSQDFVRNEQFF.

This clonotype was counted ten times or more. The CDR3 spells CASSGTGSGQTQYF. CDR3 DNA: TGTGCCAGCTCAGGGACAGGTAGCGGACAGACCCAGTACTTC. The chain employs TRBV18 and TRBJ2-5; 8 nucleotides line up with TRBD1. V trimming: 5 bases; J trimming: 6 bases; junction bases outside the gene matches: 8. This CDR3 has 14 amino acids. Per the germline V gene, CDR1 is KGHSH and CDR2 is LQKENI. The full variable domain, with the rest looked up from reference TRBV18 and TRBJ2-5, is NAGVMQNPRHLVRRRGQEARLRCSPMKGHSHVYWYRQLPEEGLKFMVYLQKENIIDESGMPKERFSAEFPKEGPSILRIQQVVRGDSAAYFCASSGTGSGQTQYFGPGTRLLVL.

This clonotype has ten or more counts. The chain links TRBV10-3 to TRBJ2-7; D is possibly TRBD1 (5 bases). The CDR3 has 16 amino acids. Germline V gene sequence: CDR1 ENHRY, CDR2 SYGVKD. The V end was cut by 6 bases, the J end by 0 bases, with 18 bases between. CDR3 in amino acids: CAISDLRQTDSYEQYF. CDR3 DNA sequence: TGTGCCATCAGCGATCTGAGACAGACCGACTCCTACGAGCAGTACTTC.

The chain carries TRBV10-3 and TRBJ2-1, with a tentative D call TRBD1 (6 bases). The germline V gene has CDR1 ENHRY and CDR2 SYGVKD. The CDR3 has 15 amino acids. V lost 6 bases to trimming and J lost 4 bases, with 16 bases between them. The CDR3 DNA reads as TGTGCCATCAGCCCTAACAAAGGACAGTACAATGAGCAGTTCTTC. Translated, it gives CAISPNKGQYNEQFF.

This clonotype has ten or more counts. The CDR3 DNA sequence: TGTGCCAGCAGTTCCTTGGCGGCCCTACAGCATTTT. It codes for CASSSLAALQHF. The V and J genes are TRBV28 and TRBJ1-5; no reliable D call. This CDR3 is built from 12 residues. V was pared by 4 bases and J by 13 bases, with 14 bases between. Germline V lookup: CDR1 MDHEN, CDR2 SYDVKM.

The J gene is TRBJ1-4, the V gene TRBV30, with 7 bases lining up with TRBD1. Germline CDR1 reads GTSNPN; CDR2 reads SVGIG (reference sequence). This CDR3 spans 14 amino acids. The J segment lost 8 bases and the V segment lost 2 bases, leaving 8 bases of the junction unmatched. CDR3 protein: CAWSPTGTGEKLFF. DNA for the CDR3: TGTGCCTGGAGTCCGACAGGGACGGGCGAAAAACTGTTTTTT. Drawing the rest from reference TRBV30 and TRBJ1-4, the complete variable domain is SQTIHQWPATLVQPVGSPLSLECTVEGTSNPNLYWYRQAAGRGLQLLFYSVGIGQISSEVPQNLSASRPQDRQFILSSKKLLLSDSGFYLCAWSPTGTGEKLFFGSGTQLSVL.

In this sample, this clonotype turned up many times. V and J are TRBV7-9 and TRBJ2-1, with TRBD1 identical over 9 bases. CDR1 and CDR2 from the germline V gene are SEHNR and FQNEAQ (reference sequence). The CDR3 totals 15 residues. V shed 5 bases and J 2 bases; nucleotides not matched to a gene: 4. CDR3 nucleotide sequence: TGTGCCAGCAGCCCTAGGACAGGGGCCTACAATGAGCAGTTCTTC. Encoded protein: CASSPRTGAYNEQFF.

This clonotype showed up many times. The gene calls are TRBV13 and TRBJ2-5, with 8 bases that match TRBD2. V gave up 4 bases and J gave up 5 bases; unmatched junction bases: 9. Germline-derived CDR1 and CDR2 are PRHDT and FYEKMQ (reference sequence). CDR3 length: 15 amino acids. This CDR3 reads CASSSNRLARETQYF. In DNA form, the CDR3 reads TGTGCCAGCAGCTCCAACCGACTAGCGAGGGAGACCCAGTACTTC. The full variable domain, with the rest looked up from reference TRBV13 and TRBJ2-5, is AAGVIQSPRHLIKEKRETATLKCYPIPRHDTVYWYQQGPGQDPQFLISFYEKMQSDKGSIPDRFSAQQFSDYHSELNMSSLELGDSALYFCASSSNRLARETQYFGPGTRLLVL.

This clonotype was picked up a small number of times. The chain couples TRBV6-5 to TRBJ1-1; weak D call: TRBD1 (6 bases). The ends were cut back, 2 bases at V and 3 bases at J, with 10 bases in the middle. Germline CDR1 is MNHEY and CDR2 is SVGAGI. The CDR3 is 14 residues long. The CDR3 spells CASSYRPGDTEAFF. In DNA, the CDR3 is TGTGCCAGCAGTTACAGACCAGGGGACACTGAAGCTTTCTTT.

This clonotype has a count of ten or more. This chain uses TRBV18 with TRBJ2-3, with 7 bases matching TRBD1. There are 18 residues in the CDR3. CDR1 KGHSH and CDR2 LQKENI come from the germline V gene. Trimming cost V 2 bases and J 0 bases; bases outside gene matches: 11. CDR3 DNA sequence: TGTGCCAGCTCACCAGTGACAGGGATCATCCTTAGCACAGATACGCAGTATTTT. Protein sequence: CASSPVTGIILSTDTQYF. Full variable domain (remainder filled in from reference TRBV18 and TRBJ2-3): NAGVMQNPRHLVRRRGQEARLRCSPMKGHSHVYWYRQLPEEGLKFMVYLQKENIIDESGMPKERFSAEFPKEGPSILRIQQVVRGDSAAYFCASSPVTGIILSTDTQYFGPGTRLTVL.

This clonotype came up many times. The chain is built from TRBV9 and TRBJ2-7; D not resolved. From germline, CDR1 is SGDLS and CDR2 YYNGEE. The CDR3 consists of 16 residues. V dropped 0 bases and J dropped 4 bases, with 17 bases sitting between them. CDR3 sequence reads: CASSVGVGVDQYEQYF. As DNA, the CDR3 is TGTGCCAGCAGCGTAGGGGTTGGGGTTGACCAATACGAGCAGTACTTC.

This clonotype came up many times. The V call is TRBV5-6, the J call TRBJ2-3; the D gene is possibly TRBD2 (6 bases). The CDR3 totals 13 residues. CDR1 and CDR2 from the germline V gene are SGHDT and YYEEEE. Trimming shortened V by 5 bases and J by 7 bases, and 14 bases separated the two germline ends. The CDR3 DNA sequence: TGTGCCAGCAGTAATATAGCGGACTATACGCAGTATTTT. This gives the protein CASSNIADYTQYF.

This clonotype was counted at least ten times. This chain uses TRBV4-2 with TRBJ2-2; tentative D call: TRBD1 (6 bases). Germline CDR1 LGHNA, CDR2 YNFKEQ. This CDR3 is 15 amino acids long. With 0 bases removed from V and 6 bases from J, the gap between germline ends came to 11 bases. The CDR3 spells CASSQESGQSGELFF. CDR3 in DNA: TGTGCCAGCAGCCAAGAGTCAGGACAGTCCGGGGAGCTGTTTTTT.

Turning to this clonotype: A much larger clone sits a single nucleotide away, making a read error possible. V usage is TRBV4-3 and J usage is TRBJ2-1, with TRBD2 identical over 11 bases. There are 16 residues in the CDR3. Germline V CDR1 and CDR2: LGHNA, YSLEER. The CDR3 coding sequence is TGCGCCAGCAGCCGGGGGACTAGCGGACCCTACAATGAGCAGTCCTTC. The encoded protein is CASSRGTSGPYNEQSF.

This clonotype was counted at least ten times. The chain combines TRBV20-1 with TRBJ2-7; D perhaps matches TRBD1 (6 bases). The CDR3 spans 13 residues. Trimming removed 5 bases at V and 12 bases at J, with 23 bases between. Per germline, CDR1 DFQATT and CDR2 SNEGSKA (reference sequence). The CDR3 coding sequence is TGCAGTGCTTCTCACGGGACAATGAGGGTACGGTACTTC. Its protein product is CSASHGTMRVRYF.

This clonotype has a count of ten or more. The chain is built from TRBV4-3 and TRBJ2-1; D perhaps matches TRBD2 (6 bases). Germline CDR1 is LGHNA and CDR2 is YSLEER. The CDR3 is made up of 16 amino acids. Deletions cut 4 bases from V and 9 bases from J, with 22 bases between. The CDR3 nucleotides are TGCGCCAGCAGCCCTTCCGGGAGCTGGGGTTACGGTGAGCAGTTCTTC. Translating gives CASSPSGSWGYGEQFF.

The table lists this clonotype with many counts. The genes are TRBV12-3 or TRBV12-4 and TRBJ2-5, with TRBD1 matching over 10 bases. The CDR3 covers 15 residues. V shed 5 bases and J 5 bases; nucleotides not matched to a gene: 8. CDR3 DNA: TGTGCCAGCAGTCCACTTGGGACAGGGGATGAGACCCAGTACTTC. It yields the protein CASSPLGTGDETQYF.

This clonotype was counted at least ten times. The V gene is TRBV6-2 or TRBV6-3, the J gene TRBJ2-7; D gene uncertain. This CDR3 comprises 12 residues. Germline CDR1 reads MNHEY; CDR2 reads SVGEGT. The V and J ends lost 6 bases and 3 bases respectively, with 9 bases between them. CDR3 loop: CASSQTFYEQYF. CDR3 sequence (DNA): TGTGCCAGCAGCCAGACCTTCTACGAGCAGTACTTC.

This clonotype showed up just once. The chain has TRBV5-1 and TRBJ1-1; TRBD1 is a possible D gene (6 bases). CDR3 length equals 15 residues. The V gene's germline CDR1 is SGHRS and CDR2 YFSETQ. The V and J ends lost 6 bases and 0 bases respectively, with 15 bases between them. The CDR3 DNA sequence: TGCGCCAGCACCCCTTTGACAGGTTTGAACACTGAAGCTTTCTTT. Its protein is CASTPLTGLNTEAFF.

This clonotype was recorded many times. V is TRBV7-2 and J is TRBJ1-2; D ambiguous. This CDR3 contains 17 residues. Germline V gene lookup returns CDR1 SGHTA and CDR2 FQGNSA. V was shortened by 5 bases and J by 4 bases, with 23 bases between the two germline ends. In nucleotides, the CDR3 is TGTGCCAGCAGCCTACACCCCGGGCCGTTTAACACCTATGGCTACACCTTC. Amino acid sequence: CASSLHPGPFNTYGYTF.

The chain uses TRBV19 and TRBJ2-7, with no clear D. The CDR3 runs 17 residues. CDR1 is LNHDA, CDR2 SQIVND, per germline (reference sequence). The germline V and J ends were trimmed by 6 bases and 5 bases, with 26 bases remaining between them. DNA of the CDR3: TGTGCCAGTAGGGAGACGGGCCGTGCCGACGCGTCCCACGAGCAGTACTTC. This codes for CASRETGRADASHEQYF.

This clonotype was seen at least ten times. The chain combines TRBV4-2 with TRBJ2-3; no clear D gene. Per germline, CDR1 LGHNA and CDR2 YNFKEQ. The CDR3 is 15 amino acids. V lost 0 bases to trimming and J lost 2 bases, with 9 bases between them. CDR3 loop: CASSQDMTVTDTQYF. CDR3 in DNA: TGTGCCAGCAGCCAAGATATGACCGTCACAGATACGCAGTATTTT.

This clonotype was detected ten times or more. The rearrangement joins TRBV5-1 to TRBJ2-5; no definite D call. V was cut by 0 bases and J by 5 bases, with 11 bases left in between. Germline-derived CDR1 and CDR2 are SGHRS and YFSETQ. The CDR3 totals 14 residues. CDR3 in DNA: TGCGCCAGCAGCTTGGGATGGACCGGGGAGACCCAGTACTTC. The encoded protein is CASSLGWTGETQYF.

This clonotype was seen at least ten times. This chain connects TRBV30 to TRBJ2-7; no definite D call. Germline V gene data show CDR1 as GTSNPN and CDR2 as SVGIG (reference sequence). There are 12 residues in the CDR3. The ends were cut back, 2 bases at V and 9 bases at J, with 14 bases in the middle. Here the CDR3 reads CAWSLGSSMQYF. The CDR3 region has the DNA TGTGCCTGGAGTTTGGGTTCCTCAATGCAGTACTTC.

This chain joins TRBV20-1 and TRBJ1-5; TRBD1 matches 8 bases. The germline gives CDR1 DFQATT, CDR2 SNEGSKA (reference sequence). V trimming: 6 bases; J trimming: 1 base; junction bases outside the gene matches: 11. The CDR3 has 16 amino acids. CDR3 nucleotide sequence: TGCAGTGCCCTAGACAGGGGTAAGTGGAGCAATCAGCCCCAGCATTTT. As protein: CSALDRGKWSNQPQHF.

This chain uses TRBV7-6 with TRBJ2-3; 15 nucleotides line up with TRBD2. Germline CDR1 is SGHVS and CDR2 is FNYEAQ. The CDR3 loop spans 19 amino acids. Trimming took 0 bases from V and 5 from J; bases not matched to a gene: 9. The CDR3, as DNA: TGTGCCAGCAGCTTAGCCCCGGGACTAGCGGGAGGAGCGAAAGATACGCAGTATTTT. It translates to CASSLAPGLAGGAKDTQYF.